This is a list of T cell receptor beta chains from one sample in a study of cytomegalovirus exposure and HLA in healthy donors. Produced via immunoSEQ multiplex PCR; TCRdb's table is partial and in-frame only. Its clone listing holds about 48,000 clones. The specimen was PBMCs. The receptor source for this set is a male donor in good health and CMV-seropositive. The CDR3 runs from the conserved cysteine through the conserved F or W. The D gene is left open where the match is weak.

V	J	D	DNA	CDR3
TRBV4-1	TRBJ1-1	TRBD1	TGCGCCAGCAGCCAGGGAATGGACAGGGGGGGTACTGAAGCTTTCTTT	CASSQGMDRGGTEAFF
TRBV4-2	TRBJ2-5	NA	TGTGCCAGCAGCCCCCTAACATCAGGGGCTGGGACCCAGTACTTC	CASSPLTSGAGTQYF
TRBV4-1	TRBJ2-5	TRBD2	TGCGCCAGCAGCCCAGGGTGGGTAGCGGGGGACCAGGATGCGGAGACCCAGTACTTC	CASSPGWVAGDQDAETQYF
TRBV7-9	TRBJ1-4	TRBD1	TGTGCCAGCAGCTTAGAGACAGGGTATCCGAATGAAAAACTGTTTTTT	CASSLETGYPNEKLFF
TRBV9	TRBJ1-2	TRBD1	TGTGCCAGCAGTGACGGGACAGGGGGGGATGGCTACACCTTC	CASSDGTGGDGYTF
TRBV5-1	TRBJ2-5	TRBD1	TGCGCCAGCAGCTCCGGGACAGGGGGCGAGGGGGACCAAGAGACCCAGTACTTC	CASSSGTGGEGDQETQYF
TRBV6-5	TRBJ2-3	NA	TGTGCCAGCAGTTACTTCCCCCTAACCGGGGATACGCAGTATTTT	CASSYFPLTGDTQYF
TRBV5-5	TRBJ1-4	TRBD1	TGTGCCAGCAGCGGACACAGGGGGGACAATGAAAAACTGTTTTTT	CASSGHRGDNEKLFF
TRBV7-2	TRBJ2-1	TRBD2	TGTGCCAGCAGCTTCAGCGGGGGGGGCTACAATGAGCAGTTCTTC	CASSFSGGGYNEQFF
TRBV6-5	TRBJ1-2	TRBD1	TGTGCCAGCAGTTACGACAGGGCCCCCTATGGCTACACCTTC	CASSYDRAPYGYTF
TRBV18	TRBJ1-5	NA	TGTGCCAGCTCCACCGGGGGGTACAATCAGCCCCAGCATTTT	CASSTGGYNQPQHF
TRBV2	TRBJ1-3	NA	TGTGCCAGCAGAGGGGAGGTAGGGGACACCATATATTTT	CASRGEVGDTIYF
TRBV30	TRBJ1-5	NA	TGTGCCTGGAGTCGGGTTAACAATCAGCCCCAGCATTTT	CAWSRVNNQPQHF